The 5 T cell receptor beta chains reported below all come from one sample, sequenced in a study of blood T cell repertoires in COVID-19. The table came from immunoSEQ multiplex PCR; TCRdb's copy has only in-frame clones and leaves some out. The table has some 150,000 clones, roughly three quarters seen once. The source material was PBMCs or T cells enriched from blood (not recorded which). These receptors all come from a woman aged 50 to 60 who had recovered from COVID-19.

The chain joins TRBV6-6 to TRBJ1-4; D might be TRBD1 (5 bases). The CDR3 spans 15 residues. CDR1 is MNHNY, CDR2 SVGAGI, per germline (reference sequence). The V end was cut by 2 bases, the J end by 6 bases, with 13 bases between. CDR3: CASSYGGARDEKLFF. CDR3 in DNA: TGTGCCAGCAGTTACGGTGGGGCACGGGATGAAAAACTGTTTTTT.

This clone came up a few times. The chain is built from TRBV6-5 and TRBJ1-2; D may be TRBD1 (6 bases). Germline V gene sequence: CDR1 MNHEY, CDR2 SVGAGI. Trimming pared 0 bases from V and 4 bases from J, leaving 9 bases between. The CDR3 length is 14 residues. CDR3 coding DNA: TGTGCCAGCAGTTACTCCGGACAGATCTATGGCTACACCTTC. Protein product: CASSYSGQIYGYTF.

The chain links TRBV9 to TRBJ1-3, with a possible D match to TRBD1 (5 bases). CDR3 length: 14 residues. CDR1 SGDLS and CDR2 YYNGEE come from the germline V gene. With 4 bases removed from V and 2 bases from J, the gap between germline ends came to 10 bases. The CDR3 sequence: CASSPQVTGNTIYF. CDR3 coding DNA: TGTGCCAGCAGCCCACAGGTTACTGGAAACACCATATATTTT.

V and J are TRBV29-1 and TRBJ2-3, with 10 bases aligning to TRBD2. CDR1 is SQVTM, CDR2 ANQGSEA, per germline. The J segment lost 2 bases and the V segment lost 7 bases, leaving 6 bases of the junction unmatched. The CDR3 is made up of 14 amino acids. The CDR3 coding sequence is TGCAGCGGGAAGCGGGGGGGCGACACAGATACGCAGTATTTT. Translation gives CSGKRGGDTDTQYF.

The chain recombines TRBV6-5 with TRBJ2-4; 12 nucleotides match TRBD1. J was trimmed by 6 bases and V by 5 bases; bases with no gene match: 5. The CDR3 is 15 amino acids. CDR1 and CDR2 (germline): MNHEY, SVGAGI. CDR3 loop: CASSPGTGGVNIQYF. In DNA, the CDR3 is TGTGCCAGCAGTCCCGGGACAGGGGGCGTAAACATTCAGTACTTC.